This TCR beta chain is from a study of shared clonotypes between healthy human individuals. General study results and limits: Sampling involved blood alone; tissue repertoires likely differ. The generation probabilities recorded for non-shared clonotypes fell below those of clonotypes shared by all four donors. Estimated clonotype richness was generally higher in naive than memory subsets.

The assay used deep level. Using immunoSEQ multiplex PCR, the repertoire was profiled, and TCRdb retains in-frame clones only, with some absent. Among about 2.4 million clones listed, approximately 92% were seen once. About this clone itself: Its antigen is unknown.

Germline CDR1 SGDLS, CDR2 YYNGEE. V was shortened by 0 bases and J by 6 bases, with 12 bases between the two germline ends. The CDR3 is 14 amino acids. The chain uses TRBV9 and TRBJ1-2; perhaps TRBD1 as D (5 bases). The receptor was derived from a man aged 18 to 29 in good health. The sequencing input was naive CD4+ T cells sorted from blood. Specified subset: CD45RA+ positively selected. Here the CDR3 reads CASSVAWGADGYTF. DNA for the CDR3: TGTGCCAGCAGCGTAGCTTGGGGCGCGGATGGCTACACCTTC.